This is a list of T cell receptor beta chains from one sample in a study of T cell responses to AZD1222 COVID-19 vaccine. Profiling relied on immunoSEQ multiplex PCR, and the TCRdb table lists in-frame clones only, not all of them. Of 100,000 or so clones in the sample, over 75% were seen once. Specimen: peripheral blood, collected on day 0 of AZD1222 vaccination. These receptors came from an adult in good health. CDR3s include the opening cysteine and the closing phenylalanine or tryptophan. Fields, in order: J gene, V gene, clone size, D gene, CDR3 protein, CDR3 DNA. The D gene is left open where the match is weak. Clone size, where shown, is once, few, many, or a class for clones that have expanded.

J: TRBJ1-6
V: TRBV11-2
size: .
D: .
CDR3: CASSSGSSYNSPLHF
DNA: TGTGCCAGCTCCTCCGGTAGCTCCTATAATTCACCCCTCCACTTT

J: TRBJ1-2
V: TRBV27
size: few
D: .
CDR3: CASSLSPNNYGYTF
DNA: TGTGCCAGCAGTTTATCTCCAAATAACTATGGCTACACCTTC

J: TRBJ1-5
V: TRBV5-8
size: .
D: .
CDR3: CASSRDLSNQPQHF
DNA: TGTGCCAGCAGCCGGGACCTTAGCAATCAGCCCCAGCATTTT

J: TRBJ2-5
V: TRBV12-3/TRBV12-4
size: .
D: .
CDR3: CASTQTGSKTQYF
DNA: TGTGCCAGCACCCAGACGGGGTCGAAGACCCAGTACTTC

J: TRBJ2-3
V: TRBV3-1/TRBV3-2
size: .
D: .
CDR3: CASSSSGTDTQYF
DNA: TGTGCCAGCAGCTCCTCAGGGACAGATACGCAGTATTTT

J: TRBJ2-2
V: TRBV6-6
size: .
D: .
CDR3: CASSISGAGELFF
DNA: TGTGCCAGCAGTATTAGCGGCGCCGGGGAGCTGTTTTTT

J: TRBJ1-1
V: TRBV18
size: .
D: .
CDR3: CASSQTGDMNTEAFF
DNA: TGTGCCAGCTCTCAGACAGGTGACATGAACACTGAAGCTTTCTTT

J: TRBJ2-3
V: TRBV11-1
size: .
D: TRBD2
CDR3: CASRPRTSGGTDTQYF
DNA: TGTGCCAGCAGGCCAAGGACTAGCGGGGGTACAGATACGCAGTATTTT

J: TRBJ1-2
V: TRBV29-1
size: few
D: TRBD1
CDR3: CSALDRPSNYGYTF
DNA: TGCAGCGCCCTGGACAGGCCCTCTAACTATGGCTACACCTTC

J: TRBJ2-5
V: TRBV6-5
size: .
D: TRBD2
CDR3: CASRWRRGEGETQYF
DNA: TGTGCCAGCAGGTGGCGACGAGGGGAGGGGGAGACCCAGTACTTC

J: TRBJ1-4
V: TRBV6-1
size: .
D: .
CDR3: CASSDGGRVGEKLFF
DNA: TGTGCCAGCAGTGACGGAGGGAGGGTTGGTGAAAAACTGTTTTTT

J: TRBJ1-1
V: TRBV5-1
size: .
D: .
CDR3: CASSLTSQLMNTEAFF
DNA: TGCGCCAGCAGCTTGACCTCACAACTCATGAACACTGAAGCTTTCTTT

J: TRBJ2-2
V: TRBV3-1/TRBV3-2
size: .
D: TRBD2
CDR3: CASSQEPGLGTGTGELFF
DNA: TGTGCCAGCAGCCAAGAACCGGGACTAGGTACGGGCACCGGGGAGCTGTTTTTT

J: TRBJ1-5
V: TRBV5-4
size: .
D: .
CDR3: CASSLAGEGQPQHF
DNA: TGTGCCAGCAGCTTGGCGGGGGAGGGTCAGCCCCAGCATTTT

J: TRBJ2-3
V: TRBV11-3
size: once
D: .
CDR3: CASSPYGAPDTQYF
DNA: TGTGCCAGCAGCCCATACGGCGCCCCAGATACGCAGTATTTT

J: TRBJ1-5
V: TRBV30
size: .
D: .
CDR3: CAWSLGGNQPQHF
DNA: TGTGCCTGGTCCCTCGGGGGAAATCAGCCCCAGCATTTT

J: TRBJ1-2
V: TRBV19
size: .
D: TRBD1
CDR3: CASSPSGTGEFGYTF
DNA: TGTGCCAGTAGTCCCTCCGGGACAGGGGAGTTTGGCTACACCTTC

J: TRBJ1-1
V: TRBV11-3
size: .
D: .
CDR3: CASSSGRSNTEAFF
DNA: TGTGCCAGCAGCTCAGGACGGTCGAACACTGAAGCTTTCTTT

J: TRBJ2-1
V: TRBV4-1
size: .
D: .
CDR3: CASSQEVRWGIYEQFF
DNA: TGCGCCAGCAGCCAAGAAGTTAGGTGGGGTATCTATGAGCAGTTCTTC

J: TRBJ1-5
V: TRBV6-5
size: .
D: TRBD1
CDR3: CASSIQGAWDQPQHF
DNA: TGTGCCAGCAGTATACAGGGGGCTTGGGATCAGCCCCAGCATTTT

J: TRBJ1-3
V: TRBV19
size: .
D: .
CDR3: CASRPDPRSGNTIYF
DNA: TGTGCCAGTAGACCGGACCCGCGCTCTGGAAACACCATATATTTT

J: TRBJ1-6
V: TRBV11-2
size: .
D: .
CDR3: CASSLSESAPLHF
DNA: TGTGCCAGCAGCCTAAGTGAATCGGCTCCCCTCCACTTT

J: TRBJ2-7
V: TRBV11-2
size: .
D: .
CDR3: CASSLVGPNYEQYF
DNA: TGTGCCAGCAGCTTAGTCGGACCCAACTACGAGCAGTACTTC

J: TRBJ2-1
V: TRBV19
size: .
D: TRBD2
CDR3: CASSITSGAYNEQFF
DNA: TGTGCCAGTAGTATCACTAGCGGGGCCTACAATGAGCAGTTCTTC

J: TRBJ1-1
V: TRBV4-1
size: .
D: .
CDR3: CASSLVPGDTEAFF
DNA: TGCGCCAGCAGCCTAGTCCCAGGGGACACTGAAGCTTTCTTT

J: TRBJ1-4
V: TRBV7-9
size: .
D: TRBD1
CDR3: CASSGQGWEKLFF
DNA: TGTGCCAGCAGCGGACAGGGGTGGGAAAAACTGTTTTTT

J: TRBJ2-6
V: TRBV19
size: .
D: .
CDR3: CASSIVSGYGANVLTF
DNA: TGTGCCAGTAGTATAGTTTCGGGTTACGGGGCCAACGTCCTGACTTTC

J: TRBJ2-3
V: TRBV19
size: .
D: .
CDR3: CASSIMGGTQYF
DNA: TGTGCCAGTAGTATTATGGGGGGCACGCAGTATTTT

J: TRBJ1-2
V: TRBV27
size: .
D: .
CDR3: CASSLTGGSQRTYTF
DNA: TGTGCCAGCAGTCTAACCGGAGGGAGCCAACGAACCTACACCTTC

J: TRBJ2-6
V: TRBV6-1
size: .
D: .
CDR3: CASSGRGSSSGANVLTF
DNA: TGTGCCAGCAGTGGGCGGGGCAGCAGCTCTGGGGCCAACGTCCTGACTTTC

J: TRBJ2-3
V: TRBV6-5
size: .
D: TRBD1
CDR3: CASSYGTGSTDTQYF
DNA: TGTGCCAGCAGTTACGGGACAGGGTCCACAGATACGCAGTATTTT

J: TRBJ2-7
V: TRBV7-8
size: .
D: TRBD2
CDR3: CASSFTSGGYEQYF
DNA: TGTGCCAGCAGCTTCACTAGCGGGGGCTACGAGCAGTACTTC